A single sample is the source of the 14 T cell receptor beta chains below, sequenced in a study of T cell repertoires in cytomegalovirus infection. These receptors have no known antigen. TCRdb re-called the reads through MiXCR, storing one row per CDR3 protein. The data show roughly 34,000 distinct CDR3 sequences, around half seen once. This specimen consisted of CD8+ T cells from cultured PBMCs, obtained from culture after CMV antigen stimulation. The receptors here all came from a human donor in good health (CMV status not recorded). Some clones in this sample may be carry-over from other donors' samples.

This sequence joins TRBV11-2 and TRBJ2-1, with 15 bases aligning to TRBD2. The CDR3 totals 21 residues. Germline V gene lookup returns CDR1 SGHAT and CDR2 FQNNGV. Germline trimming cut 0 bases from V and 4 bases from J; bases unmatched to any gene: 13. CDR3 amino acids: CASSLDLRTSGRAAEYNEQFF. CDR3 in DNA: TGTGCCAGCAGCTTAGATCTCCGGACTAGCGGGAGGGCCGCGGAATACAATGAGCAGTTCTTC.

This clonotype came up a few times. The CDR3 DNA sequence: TGCGCCAGCAGCCCGGGACAGGGGTATTCACCCCTCCACTTT. The encoded protein is CASSPGQGYSPLHF. The chain recombines TRBV5-1 with TRBJ1-6, with 10 bases lining up with TRBD1. Trimming at V came to 4 bases and at J to 8 bases, leaving 3 bases not matched to a gene. The CDR3 has 14 amino acids. The germline CDR1 and CDR2 sequences are SGHRS and YFSETQ. Together with reference TRBV5-1 and TRBJ1-6, the CDR3 gives the full variable domain: KAGVTQTPRYLIKTRGQQVTLSCSPISGHRSVSWYQQTPGQGLQFLFEYFSETQRNKGNFPGRFSGRQFSNSRSEMNVSTLELGDSALYLCASSPGQGYSPLHFGNGTRLTVT.

The chain employs TRBV7-6 and TRBJ2-3; D is possibly TRBD2 (5 bases). The CDR3 has 16 residues. The germline V gene has CDR1 SGHVS and CDR2 FNYEAQ. The V end lost 2 bases, the J end lost 11 bases, and 23 bases lay between the germline ends. The CDR3 protein is CASSLIGVSSYNEQYF. The CDR3 region has the DNA TGTGCCAGCAGCTTAATCGGGGTCAGCTCCTACAATGAGCAGTATTTT. The variable domain in full, completed from reference TRBV7-6 and TRBJ2-3, reads GAGVSQSPRYKVTKRGQDVALRCDPISGHVSLYWYRQALGQGPEFLTYFNYEAQQDKSGLPNDRFSAERPEGSISTLTIQRTEQRDSAMYRCASSLIGVSSYNEQYFGPGTRLTVL.

Concerning this clonotype: One end of the junction does not line up with germline, which may come from a read error. The J gene is TRBJ2-7, the V gene TRBV4-1, with D possibly TRBD2 on 7 matching bases. The CDR3 covers 19 residues. Germline V CDR1 and CDR2: MGHRA, YSYEKL. CDR3 DNA: TGTGCCAGCAGCCGGACCCTAGGGGGGGGACCCCTCCCCCCCTACGAGCAGTACTTC. It encodes CASSRTLGGGPLPPYEQYF.

The chain couples TRBV6-1 to TRBJ1-5, with no clear D. Germline CDR1 reads MNHNS; CDR2 reads SASEGT. The CDR3 covers 15 residues. V lost 6 bases to trimming and J lost 0 bases, with 12 bases between them. This CDR3 is CASRDTPYSNQPQHF. CDR3 sequence (DNA): TGTGCCAGCAGGGATACACCTTATAGCAATCAGCCCCAGCATTTT.

This clonotype showed up many times. The genes are TRBV27 and TRBJ1-5, with 8 bases aligning to TRBD1. V dropped 5 bases and J dropped 4; count of bases not matched to a gene: 4. The CDR3 spans 14 residues. The germline CDR1 and CDR2 sequences are MNHEY and SMNVEV (reference sequence). DNA of the CDR3: TGTGCCAGCAGTCAGACAGGGGAGAATCAGCCCCAGCATTTT. Protein: CASSQTGENQPQHF.

The V and J genes are TRBV20-1 and TRBJ2-1; TRBD2 agrees at 10 bases. The CDR3 extends over 19 amino acids. Trimming at V came to 0 bases and at J to 1 base, leaving 12 bases not matched to a gene. Germline V gene sequence: CDR1 DFQATT, CDR2 SNEGSKA (reference sequence). In DNA form, the CDR3 reads TGCAGTGCTAGAGATGGGGCCCAGCGGGGGGGCCAATCCTACAATGAGCAGTTCTTC. This encodes CSARDGAQRGGQSYNEQFF.

This clonotype was counted a few times. CDR3 region: CASRGTLNYGYTF. CDR3 sequence (DNA): TGCGCCAGCAGAGGGACACTGAACTATGGCTACACCTTC. The gene calls are TRBV5-1 and TRBJ1-2, with D perhaps TRBD1 (6 bases). The CDR3 contains 13 residues. Trimming removed 5 bases from V and 2 bases from J, with 10 bases in between. Per the germline V gene, CDR1 is SGHRS and CDR2 is YFSETQ.

V gene TRBV7-2 combines with J gene TRBJ2-3, with 8 nucleotides matching TRBD2. CDR1 and CDR2 from the germline V gene are SGHTA and FQGNSA. With 5 bases clipped from V and 2 bases from J, the junction kept 9 bases outside the gene matches. The CDR3 loop spans 16 amino acids. In nucleotides, the CDR3 is TGTGCCAGCAGCCCGAGTCGCGGGGGGCACACAGATACGCAGTATTTT. It specifies CASSPSRGGHTDTQYF.

The chain recombines TRBV5-8 with TRBJ2-6; D tentatively fits TRBD1 or TRBD2 (6 bases each). V gave up 0 bases and J gave up 2 bases, with 12 bases separating them. CDR1 is SGHTS, CDR2 YDEGEE, per germline. This CDR3 comprises 17 residues. DNA for the CDR3: TGTGCCAGCAGCTTGGCCAGGGGAGGTCCTGGGGCCAACGTCCTGACTTTC. It encodes CASSLARGGPGANVLTF. The variable domain in full, with the rest retrieved from reference TRBV5-8 and TRBJ2-6, is EAGVTQSPTHLIKTRGQQATLRCSPISGHTSVYWYQQALGLGLQFLLWYDEGEERNRGNFPPRFSGRQFPNYSSELNVNALELEDSALYLCASSLARGGPGANVLTFGAGSRLTVL.

This clonotype was detected ten times or more. V is TRBV28 and J is TRBJ2-5, with 8 bases aligning to TRBD1. This CDR3 is 17 amino acids long. Germline CDR1 MDHEN, CDR2 SYDVKM. V gave up 3 bases and J gave up 5 bases; unmatched junction bases: 14. CDR3 amino acids: CASSLGGRGRVYETQYF. The DNA of the CDR3 is TGTGCCAGCAGTTTGGGGGGCAGGGGGCGTGTATATGAGACCCAGTACTTC.

Many counts were recorded for this clonotype. The chain employs TRBV7-9 and TRBJ1-2, with a possible D match to TRBD1 (6 bases). The V and J ends lost 1 base and 4 bases respectively, with 16 bases between them. The CDR3 runs 16 residues. Germline V gene lookup returns CDR1 SEHNR and CDR2 FQNEAQ (reference sequence). CDR3: CASSLEKLDRFYGYTF. CDR3 coding DNA: TGTGCCAGCAGCTTAGAAAAATTGGACAGATTCTATGGCTACACCTTC.

The V gene is TRBV11-2, the J gene TRBJ2-1, with D possibly matching TRBD1 (6 bases). There are 15 residues in the CDR3. The ends were cut back, 3 bases at V and 0 bases at J, with 9 bases in the middle. CDR1 and CDR2 (germline): SGHAT, FQNNGV. The CDR3 loop is CASSLDRSSYNEQFF. Written as DNA, the CDR3 is TGTGCCAGCAGCTTGGACAGAAGCTCCTACAATGAGCAGTTCTTC.

This rearrangement joins TRBV6-8 to TRBJ1-5; D not resolved. Between the trimmed V and J ends, which lost 6 bases and 5 bases, there was a span of 14 bases. CDR3 length equals 14 residues. The germline V gene has CDR1 MNHGY and CDR2 SAAAGT. The CDR3 coding sequence is TGTGCCAGCAGCCCTTTGGGCACTGATCAGCCCCAGCATTTT. Protein product: CASSPLGTDQPQHF.